The 28 T cell receptor beta chains reported below all come from one sample, sequenced in a study of patients and donors after allogeneic stem cell transplantation. Via MiXCR, TCRdb re-called the RT-PCR reads, giving one row per CDR3 protein. The sample consists of 150,000 to 200,000 distinct CDR3 sequences, around 30% of them appearing once. The specimen sequenced was blood, either unsorted or a sorted T cell fraction (not recorded which). The receptors were sampled from a human donor who was either an allogeneic HSCT recipient or a stem cell or donor lymphocyte infusion donor (not recorded which). It is not recorded whose cells these are; they may come from a transplant donor.

This sequence joins TRBV7-2 and TRBJ1-5; D unresolved. Trimming pared 3 bases from V and 7 bases from J, leaving 10 bases between. CDR1 and CDR2 (germline): SGHTA, FQGNSA. The CDR3 is 13 residues long. CDR3 loop: CASSLARWQPQHF. The CDR3, as DNA: TGTGCCAGCAGCTTGGCCAGGTGGCAGCCCCAGCATTTT.

A few counts support this clonotype. The V call is TRBV5-6, the J call TRBJ2-4, with 8 bases identical to TRBD2. This CDR3 has 16 residues. CDR1 is SGHDT and CDR2 is YYEEEE in the germline V gene. V shed 5 bases, J shed 5 bases, and the junction held 12 bases outside the gene matches. The chain's CDR3 is CASSLAAGASQNIQYF. For the CDR3, the DNA is TGTGCCAGCAGTCTTGCAGCGGGAGCAAGTCAAAACATTCAGTACTTC.

The rearrangement links TRBV15 to TRBJ2-1; the D is unclear. V lost 1 base, J lost 0 bases, and 10 bases lay in between. This CDR3 comprises 16 residues. Looked up from germline, CDR1 is LNHNV and CDR2 is YYDKDF (reference sequence). CDR3 protein: CATSRVDLGSYNEQFF. The CDR3 bases are TGTGCCACCAGCAGAGTGGACCTAGGCTCCTACAATGAGCAGTTCTTC.

This clonotype was seen only a few times. The genes are TRBV20-1 and TRBJ2-1, with unresolved D. The germline gives CDR1 DFQATT, CDR2 SNEGSKA (reference sequence). CDR3 length: 11 residues. V was pared by 3 bases and J by 9 bases, with 9 bases between. As DNA, the CDR3 is TGCAGTGCTAGGTTAAACACTGAGCAGTTCTTC. Translating gives CSARLNTEQFF.

A few counts support this clonotype. This chain uses TRBV4-2 with TRBJ1-2; TRBD1 matches at 8 bases. The V gene end was trimmed by 7 bases and the J gene end by 0 bases; junction bases not matched to a gene: 4. The CDR3 extends over 14 amino acids. Germline values: CDR1 LGHNA, CDR2 YNFKEQ. Here the CDR3 DNA reads TGTGCCAGCACCCGACAGGGGCCTAACTATGGCTACACCTTC. The encoded protein is CASTRQGPNYGYTF.

This clonotype came up a few times. This rearrangement joins TRBV24-1 to TRBJ1-5; perhaps TRBD1 as D (6 bases). Looked up from germline, CDR1 is KGHDR and CDR2 is SFDVKD. CDR3 length: 14 amino acids. The V end lost 5 bases, the J end lost 4 bases, and 11 bases lay between the germline ends. The CDR3 loop is CATSAGQKNQPQHF. CDR3 sequence (DNA): TGTGCCACCAGTGCCGGACAGAAGAATCAGCCCCAGCATTTT.

The J gene is TRBJ2-7, the V gene TRBV2; no firm D call. V was clipped by 6 bases and J by 3 bases, with 9 bases between them. CDR3 length: 12 amino acids. Germline V gene lookup returns CDR1 SNHLY and CDR2 FYNNEI. CDR3 in amino acids: CASSPLDYEQYF. CDR3 bases: TGTGCCAGCAGCCCCCTAGACTACGAGCAGTACTTC.

This clonotype was seen a few times. The chain recombines TRBV25-1 with TRBJ1-1; D gene unclear. V was cut by 0 bases and J by 4 bases, with 18 bases left in between. The CDR3 has 17 amino acids. Germline assignment: CDR1 MGHDK and CDR2 SYGVNS. CDR3 nucleotide sequence: TGTGCCAGCAGTGAATATTACGTGCAGATTGATGGCACTGAAGCTTTCTTT. As protein: CASSEYYVQIDGTEAFF. The whole variable domain, remainder taken from reference TRBV25-1 and TRBJ1-1, is EADIYQTPRYLVIGTGKKITLECSQTMGHDKMYWYQQDPGMELHLIHYSYGVNSTEKGDLSSESTVSRIRTEHFPLTLESARPSHTSQYLCASSEYYVQIDGTEAFFGQGTRLTVV.

There are a few counts of this clonotype. This sequence joins TRBV5-1 and TRBJ1-2; 7 nucleotides agree with TRBD1. The CDR3 covers 13 residues. The J segment lost 4 bases and the V segment lost 4 bases, leaving 4 bases of the junction unmatched. Germline CDR1 and CDR2: SGHRS and YFSETQ. CDR3 protein: CASSAQGGYGYTF. As DNA, the CDR3 is TGCGCCAGCAGCGCCCAGGGGGGCTATGGCTACACCTTC.

There are a few counts of this clonotype. The J gene is TRBJ2-1, the V gene TRBV7-2; 7 bases map to TRBD2. V trimming: 5 bases; J trimming: 5 bases; junction bases outside the gene matches: 9. The CDR3 consists of 15 residues. CDR1 is SGHTA, CDR2 FQGNSA, per germline. The CDR3 is CASSTWGLSNNEQFF. CDR3 DNA sequence: TGTGCCAGCAGCACGTGGGGACTATCAAACAATGAGCAGTTCTTC.

In DNA, the CDR3 is TGTGCCAGCAAGGTGACAGGGGGCCGCGGCGGCTACACCTTC. It translates to CASKVTGGRGGYTF. The chain has TRBV2 and TRBJ1-2; 10 nucleotides align to TRBD1. J lost 8 bases, V lost 7 bases, and 10 bases had no gene match. Germline V CDR1 and CDR2: SNHLY, FYNNEI. The length of the CDR3 is 14 residues.

Many counts were recorded for this clonotype. As DNA, the CDR3 is TGTGCCAGCTCACCACCAACAGGGCAAGGTGAAAAACTGTTTTTT. Translation: CASSPPTGQGEKLFF. This chain connects TRBV18 to TRBJ1-4; D perhaps matches TRBD1 (6 bases). Germline loops: CDR1 KGHSH, CDR2 LQKENI. This CDR3 has 15 amino acids. Trimming removed 0 bases at V and 7 bases at J, with 12 bases between. Full variable domain (outside the CDR3, taken from reference TRBV18 and TRBJ1-4): NAGVMQNPRHLVRRRGQEARLRCSPMKGHSHVYWYRQLPEEGLKFMVYLQKENIIDESGMPKERFSAEFPKEGPSILRIQQVVRGDSAAYFCASSPPTGQGEKLFFGSGTQLSVL.

V usage is TRBV10-2 and J usage is TRBJ2-1; no clear D gene. The CDR3 has 11 residues. CDR1 is WSHSY and CDR2 is SAAADI in the germline V gene. The ends were cut back, 8 bases at V and 8 bases at J, with 10 bases in the middle. CDR3 DNA sequence: TGCGCCAGCTTTTTTGGTCATGAGCAGTTCTTC. It codes for CASFFGHEQFF.

This clonotype appeared a few times. The CDR3 region has the DNA TGCAGTGCTAGACGAGGGACTAGCGGGGCCGAGGAGTTCTTC. Translating it yields CSARRGTSGAEEFF. The rearrangement joins TRBV20-1 to TRBJ2-1; 13 bases fit TRBD2. The CDR3 covers 14 residues. The trim removed 2 bases at V and 14 bases at J, leaving 9 bases unmatched. The germline V gene encodes CDR1 DFQATT and CDR2 SNEGSKA (reference sequence).

The chain couples TRBV20-1 to TRBJ1-5; 7 bases are a match to TRBD1. Germline V gene sequence: CDR1 DFQATT, CDR2 SNEGSKA (reference sequence). J gave up 4 bases and V 6 bases, and 12 bases lay outside the gene matches. This CDR3 contains 15 residues. Here the CDR3 DNA reads TGCAGTGCCACCAGACAGGGAGTTTCTAATCAGCCCCAGCATTTT. Translated, it gives CSATRQGVSNQPQHF.

This chain joins TRBV5-1 and TRBJ2-3, with TRBD1 identical over 7 bases. The CDR3 consists of 13 residues. The germline gives CDR1 SGHRS, CDR2 YFSETQ. V gave up 8 bases and J gave up 3 bases; unmatched junction bases: 6. CDR3 nucleotide sequence: TGCGCCAGTAAAGGGGGCGAGACAGATACGCAGTATTTT. This sequence encodes CASKGGETDTQYF.

This clonotype has a handful of counts. V is TRBV10-3 and J is TRBJ2-7; no definite D call. The CDR3 extends over 14 amino acids. Germline-derived CDR1 and CDR2 are ENHRY and SYGVKD. V lost 1 base to trimming and J lost 0 bases, with 7 bases between them. The CDR3 loop is CAISEWWPSYEQYF. CDR3 in DNA: TGTGCCATCAGTGAGTGGTGGCCCTCCTACGAGCAGTACTTC.

This clonotype was recorded a few times. The chain joins TRBV5-8 to TRBJ1-2; 9 bases match TRBD1. This CDR3 contains 16 residues. CDR1 SGHTS and CDR2 YDEGEE come from the germline V gene. With V trimmed by 3 bases and J by 5 bases, 11 bases remained unmatched. The CDR3 loop reads CASSSPPGQGVYGYTF. The CDR3 region has the DNA TGTGCCAGCAGCTCCCCACCGGGACAGGGAGTTTATGGCTACACCTTC.

This clonotype showed up many times. V and J are TRBV5-6 and TRBJ1-4; 9 bases align to TRBD1. Trimming took 1 base from V and 8 from J; bases not matched to a gene: 9. The CDR3 totals 16 residues. Germline values: CDR1 SGHDT, CDR2 YYEEEE. DNA of the CDR3: TGTGCCAGCAGCTTGAAGACGGGGACAGGGAGGGAAAAACTGTTTTTT. This codes for CASSLKTGTGREKLFF.

This chain uses TRBV6-5 with TRBJ1-3, with a weak D call TRBD1 (6 bases). Trimming took off 0 bases at V and 4 bases at J, with 13 bases between the two ends. CDR1 is MNHEY and CDR2 is SVGAGI in the germline V gene. The CDR3 runs to 16 residues. The CDR3 here is CASSYSSDSLGNTIYF. The CDR3 DNA reads as TGTGCCAGCAGTTACTCTTCGGACAGTTTGGGAAACACCATATATTTT.

This clonotype was observed a handful of times. The V gene is TRBV12-3 or TRBV12-4, the J gene TRBJ1-2, with no clear D. The V end lost 1 base, the J end lost 4 bases, and 10 bases lay between the germline ends. The CDR3 has 14 residues. The CDR3 spells CASSLGWVGYGYTF. The DNA for the CDR3 is TGTGCCAGCAGTTTAGGGTGGGTCGGCTATGGCTACACCTTC.

This clonotype came up a few times. The rearrangement uses TRBV2 and TRBJ1-1, with D hard to call. V shed 5 bases and J shed 0 bases, with 7 bases lying between them. Germline CDR1 SNHLY, CDR2 FYNNEI. The CDR3 is 13 residues long. This chain's CDR3 is CASSSEMNTEAFF. The CDR3 DNA follows: TGTGCCAGCAGTAGTGAGATGAACACTGAAGCTTTCTTT.

This clonotype came up a few times. For the CDR3, the DNA is TGTGCCAGCAGCTTGGGGACAGGGGTTCTAGATACGCAGTATTTT. This encodes CASSLGTGVLDTQYF. The chain combines TRBV11-2 with TRBJ2-3; TRBD1 matches 10 bases. Looked up from germline, CDR1 is SGHAT and CDR2 is FQNNGV. The length of the CDR3 is 15 residues. V shed 3 bases, J shed 5 bases, and the junction held 5 bases outside the gene matches.

The chain is built from TRBV15 and TRBJ2-1; TRBD2 aligns across 14 bases. V lost 5 bases to trimming and J lost 7 bases; unmatched junction nucleotides: 7. CDR3 length: 16 amino acids. Germline assignment: CDR1 LNHNV and CDR2 YYDKDF (reference sequence). This chain's CDR3 is CATSVGLAGGVNEQFF. CDR3 DNA: TGTGCCACCAGCGTCGGACTAGCGGGAGGTGTGAATGAGCAGTTCTTC. The full variable domain, with the rest looked up from reference TRBV15 and TRBJ2-1, is DAMVIQNPRYQVTQFGKPVTLSCSQTLNHNVMYWYQQKSSQAPKLLFHYYDKDFNNEADTPDNFQSRRPNTSFCFLDIRSPGLGDTAMYLCATSVGLAGGVNEQFFGPGTRLTVL.

In nucleotides, the CDR3 is TGTGCCAGCAGCCAAGGTGGGACAGGGGGCCGGTTCTTC. Translation gives CASSQGGTGGRFF. The V and J genes are TRBV3-1 and TRBJ2-1; 12 bases are shared with TRBD1. The CDR3 sequence is 13 residues long. J gave up 15 bases and V 1 base, and 4 bases lay outside the gene matches. Germline V gives CDR1 LGHDT, CDR2 YNNKEL (reference sequence).

The chain is built from TRBV20-1 and TRBJ2-1; 9 nucleotides match TRBD2. V lost 3 bases to trimming and J lost 0 bases; unmatched junction nucleotides: 3. CDR1 DFQATT and CDR2 SNEGSKA come from the germline V gene (reference sequence). There are 15 residues in the CDR3. The CDR3 region has the DNA TGCAGTGCTAGTAGCGGGAGAGACTCCTACAATGAGCAGTTCTTC. This codes for CSASSGRDSYNEQFF.

In its sample, this clonotype was seen a few times. This sequence joins TRBV18 and TRBJ2-7, with 7 bases that match TRBD1. V shed 6 bases and J 4 bases; nucleotides not matched to a gene: 12. CDR3 length: 15 amino acids. Germline V gene data show CDR1 as KGHSH and CDR2 as LQKENI. CDR3 nucleotides: TGTGCCAGCTCTCTTAGAGGCCAGGGGGATTACGAGCAGTACTTC. Amino acid sequence: CASSLRGQGDYEQYF.

This clonotype appeared a few times. The gene calls are TRBV20-1 and TRBJ1-1, with D possibly matching TRBD1 (5 bases). Between the trimmed V and J ends, which lost 0 bases and 6 bases, there was a span of 17 bases. Germline V gene lookup returns CDR1 DFQATT and CDR2 SNEGSKA (reference sequence). The CDR3 is 15 amino acids. CDR3 in amino acids: CSARDLLGVEAEAFF. The CDR3, as DNA: TGCAGTGCTAGAGATCTACTAGGGGTCGAGGCTGAAGCTTTCTTT.